This T cell receptor beta chain is from a study of CD8+CD57+ T cells in acquired aplastic anemia. For the study at large: Average DNA yield from sorted CD4+ and CD8+ cells was about 3 ug.

Researchers used genomic DNA as the template to profile TCR beta VDJ and CDR3. TCRdb redid the calling of the reads with MiXCR, one entry per CDR3 protein. The top ten clones hold about 1.8% of a sample with 180,000 or so distinct CDR3 sequences, approximately 52% of them seen once. The V gene's germline CDR1 is SNHLY and CDR2 FYNNEI. The CDR3 has 15 residues. V shed 3 bases, J shed 6 bases, and the junction held 2 bases outside the gene matches. Details on this clonotype: The antigen remains undetermined.

All sequencing subjects had displayed CD8+CD57+ cell expansion on flow cytometry. Patients, without exception, had severe acquired aplastic anemia. Prior therapy had not been administered to any patient at the time of blood sampling. General observations from the study: In common between the patients and the controls were twenty-nine CD8+ CDR3 sequences.

Sequenced sample: sorted CD4+, CD8+, or CD8+CD57+ T cells (not recorded which) from PBMCs. The clonotype was recovered from a human donor with aplastic anemia. The rearrangement uses TRBV2 and TRBJ1-6; TRBD1 aligns across 10 bases. The CDR3 sequence is CASSDRDRGNSPLHF. DNA of the CDR3: TGTGCCAGCAGTGACCGGGACAGGGGTAATTCACCCCTCCACTTT.